This passage covers 21 T cell receptor beta chains from one sample sequenced in a study of CD8+ T cells in alopecia areata. After isolation, RNA underwent reverse transcription to generate cDNA as the sequencing template. Clones were read by immunoSEQ multiplex PCR, and TCRdb kept only the in-frame ones, dropping some. The sample includes about 74,000 clones, approximately 29% of them seen just once. This sample's treatment: oral pan-JAK inhibitor, 5-10 mg twice daily. Sequencing used CD8+ T cells sorted from blood, obtained at week 4, from a patient treated with tofacitinib. These receptors were obtained from a human donor with alopecia areata.

The sample holds a few counts of this clone. The chain recombines TRBV27 with TRBJ1-5; 7 bases are a match to TRBD1. Germline loops: CDR1 MNHEY, CDR2 SMNVEV (reference sequence). This CDR3 is built from 15 residues. Trimming at V came to 4 bases and at J to 4 bases, leaving 7 bases not matched to a gene. CDR3 coding DNA: TGTGCCAGCAGTTCCCGACAGGGAGCAAATCAGCCCCAGCATTTT. Its translation: CASSSRQGANQPQHF.

The table lists this clone with a count of one. The rearrangement joins TRBV11-2 to TRBJ2-1; TRBD2 agrees at 9 bases. Trimming cost V 2 bases and J 7 bases; bases outside gene matches: 9. Looked up from germline, CDR1 is SGHAT and CDR2 is FQNNGV. The CDR3 extends over 16 amino acids. CDR3 in DNA: TGTGCCAGCAGCTTAATTGCTAGCGGGATTCATAATGAGCAGTTCTTC. Amino acids: CASSLIASGIHNEQFF.

This clone was detected a few times. This chain links TRBV4-3 with TRBJ2-1; D uncertain. Germline CDR1 is LGHNA and CDR2 is YSLEER. CDR3 length: 13 residues. Trimming removed 3 bases at V and 10 bases at J, with 13 bases between. This CDR3 reads CASSHPNLKEQFF. CDR3 bases: TGCGCCAGCAGCCACCCCAACCTCAAGGAGCAGTTCTTC.

This clone was counted at least ten times. V is TRBV7-2 and J is TRBJ2-5; the match to TRBD2 covers 8 bases. This CDR3 is built from 17 residues. The J segment lost 5 bases and the V segment lost 1 base, leaving 12 bases of the junction unmatched. Looked up from germline, CDR1 is SGHTA and CDR2 is FQGNSA. CDR3 bases: TGTGCCAGCAGCTTAGGGGGTAGCGGGATCATAGGGGAGACCCAGTACTTC. It codes for CASSLGGSGIIGETQYF.

This clone was counted between two and nine times. The CDR3 spells CASSTVGSYNEQFF. The CDR3 DNA is TGTGCCAGCTCCACAGTAGGATCCTACAATGAGCAGTTCTTC. The chain carries TRBV25-1 and TRBJ2-1; D is ambiguous. The germline gives CDR1 MGHDK, CDR2 SYGVNS. Trimming left V 8 bases short and J 1 base short, with 12 bases between. The CDR3 runs to 14 residues.

The chain has TRBV5-5 and TRBJ2-5, with D maybe TRBD2 (6 bases). This CDR3 has 14 residues. The V gene's germline CDR1 is SGHKS and CDR2 YYEKEE (reference sequence). V was pared by 4 bases and J by 2 bases, with 12 bases between. The DNA of the CDR3 is TGTGCCAGCAGCCCGGGACTTAAACAAGAGACCCAGTACTTC. This gives the protein CASSPGLKQETQYF.

This clone was picked up a small number of times. The chain uses TRBV5-1 and TRBJ2-2; the D gene is possibly TRBD2 (7 bases). The germline V gene has CDR1 SGHRS and CDR2 YFSETQ. Trimming pared 4 bases from V and 4 bases from J, leaving 20 bases between. The CDR3 contains 17 residues. In nucleotides, the CDR3 is TGCGCCAGCAGCCCGAGGGGGGGCCGCAGTCCCACCGGGGAGCTGTTTTTT. Translating gives CASSPRGGRSPTGELFF.

The table lists this clone with a few counts. V gene TRBV10-2 combines with J gene TRBJ2-3, with 8 bases identical to TRBD2. This CDR3 has 15 residues. Germline V gene sequence: CDR1 WSHSY, CDR2 SAAADI. V shed 2 bases, J shed 2 bases, and the junction held 3 bases outside the gene matches. The CDR3 DNA reads as TGCGCCAGCAGTGAGACTAGCGGTTTCACAGATACGCAGTATTTT. It codes for CASSETSGFTDTQYF.

This clone was recorded a few times. The CDR3 loop reads CSLLVGRHYNEQFF. The CDR3 bases are TGCAGCCTTCTCGTGGGCAGGCACTACAATGAGCAGTTCTTC. V usage is TRBV29-1 and J usage is TRBJ2-1; D is ambiguous. Trimming cost V 8 bases and J 3 bases, with 17 bases left between them. The CDR3 has 14 residues. CDR1 and CDR2 (germline): SQVTM, ANQGSEA.

This clone was counted between two and nine times. The gene calls are TRBV5-1 and TRBJ2-3, with a tentative D call TRBD2 (6 bases). V was trimmed by 4 bases and J by 2 bases, leaving 11 bases between them. CDR1 and CDR2 (germline): SGHRS, YFSETQ. CDR3 length: 14 amino acids. The CDR3 DNA is TGCGCCAGCAGCGCCCGGGACTTCACAGATACGCAGTATTTT. Translating gives CASSARDFTDTQYF.

The chain couples TRBV19 to TRBJ2-7; the D call may be TRBD1 or TRBD2 (5 bases each). Trimming pared 5 bases from V and 8 bases from J, leaving 16 bases between. CDR3 length: 13 amino acids. Per germline, CDR1 LNHDA and CDR2 SQIVND (reference sequence). CDR3 coding DNA: TGTGCCAGTAGTCTTGCCGGGGCGTCGCAGCAGTACTTC. Translation gives CASSLAGASQQYF.

The rearrangement joins TRBV19 to TRBJ2-3, with a tentative D call TRBD2 (5 bases). Per the germline V gene, CDR1 is LNHDA and CDR2 is SQIVND (reference sequence). V lost 3 bases, J lost 6 bases, and 13 bases lay in between. The CDR3 has 14 residues. CDR3 protein: CASSIERFQDTQYF. The CDR3 DNA reads as TGTGCCAGTAGTATCGAGCGGTTTCAGGATACGCAGTATTTT. The full variable domain, in which reference TRBV19 and TRBJ2-3 provide the parts outside the CDR3, is DGGITQSPKYLFRKEGQNVTLSCEQNLNHDAMYWYRQDPGQGLRLIYYSQIVNDFQKGDIAEGYSVSREKKESFPLTVTSAQKNPTAFYLCASSIERFQDTQYFGPGTRLTVL.

This clone was detected a few times. This chain joins TRBV9 and TRBJ2-1; TRBD1 is a possible D gene (5 bases). The germline V gene has CDR1 SGDLS and CDR2 YYNGEE. The length of the CDR3 is 13 residues. With 0 bases removed from V and 5 bases from J, the gap between germline ends came to 6 bases. The CDR3 is CASSVEGDNEQFF. The CDR3 nucleotides are TGTGCCAGCAGCGTAGAAGGGGACAATGAGCAGTTCTTC. The full variable domain, with the rest looked up from reference TRBV9 and TRBJ2-1, is DSGVTQTPKHLITATGQRVTLRCSPRSGDLSVYWYQQSLDQGLQFLIQYYNGEERAKGNILERFSAQQFPDLHSELNLSSLELGDSALYFCASSVEGDNEQFFGPGTRLTVL.

The chain uses TRBV29-1 and TRBJ2-3; a possible D gene is TRBD2 (6 bases). Trimming shortened V by 1 base and J by 6 bases, and 20 bases separated the two germline ends. The germline V gene has CDR1 SQVTM and CDR2 ANQGSEA. CDR3 length: 16 amino acids. CDR3 amino acids: CSVEGWVAAIADTQYF. The CDR3, as DNA: TGCAGCGTTGAAGGCTGGGTAGCGGCCATAGCGGATACGCAGTATTTT.

The CDR3 loop reads CASSSDGFATDTQYF. The CDR3 DNA reads as TGTGCCAGCAGCTCCGACGGGTTCGCCACAGATACGCAGTATTTT. V and J are TRBV5-4 and TRBJ2-3; D gene uncertain. CDR1 SGHNT and CDR2 YYREEE come from the germline V gene (reference sequence). This CDR3 has 15 amino acids. The V and J ends lost 3 bases and 2 bases respectively, with 13 bases between them.

The chain uses TRBV29-1 and TRBJ2-7, with 9 bases lining up with TRBD2. The CDR3 spans 13 residues. Looked up from germline, CDR1 is SQVTM and CDR2 is ANQGSEA. V trimming: 4 bases; J trimming: 1 base; junction bases outside the gene matches: 2. The CDR3 protein is CSVGLAESYEQYF. CDR3 nucleotide sequence: TGCAGCGTTGGACTAGCGGAATCCTACGAGCAGTACTTC.

This clone was counted only a few times. The chain uses TRBV29-1 and TRBJ2-4; no reliable D call. The CDR3 is 14 residues long. Germline V gene lookup returns CDR1 SQVTM and CDR2 ANQGSEA. Trimming pared 6 bases from V and 0 bases from J, leaving 12 bases between. The CDR3: CSVGPGLAKNIQYF. The CDR3 DNA is TGCAGCGTAGGCCCAGGCTTAGCCAAAAACATTCAGTACTTC.

This clone was counted once. This chain uses TRBV29-1 with TRBJ2-7; TRBD2 matches at 7 bases. CDR1 SQVTM and CDR2 ANQGSEA come from the germline V gene. The CDR3 is made up of 13 amino acids. The V segment lost 4 bases and the J segment 2 bases; nucleotides outside the gene matches: 5. The CDR3: CSVVGGRAYEQYF. CDR3 nucleotides: TGCAGCGTTGTGGGGGGGAGGGCCTACGAGCAGTACTTC.

This rearrangement joins TRBV27 to TRBJ1-2; D is ambiguous. Deletions cut 7 bases from V and 4 bases from J, with 13 bases between. This CDR3 region has 13 residues. The germline V gene encodes CDR1 MNHEY and CDR2 SMNVEV (reference sequence). The CDR3 DNA follows: TGTGCCAGCACTCCTCGGAGAGGCTATGGCTACACCTTC. This translates into CASTPRRGYGYTF.

The chain carries TRBV2 and TRBJ1-1; the match to TRBD1 covers 10 bases. V trimming: 6 bases; J trimming: 8 bases; junction bases outside the gene matches: 6. Germline V gene data show CDR1 as SNHLY and CDR2 as FYNNEI. This CDR3 region has 13 residues. For the CDR3, the DNA is TGTGCCAGCAGGTCCGGGACAGGGGAGGAAGCTTTCTTT. Encoded protein: CASRSGTGEEAFF. Filled out from reference TRBV2 and TRBJ1-1, the complete variable domain reads EPEVTQTPSHQVTQMGQEVILRCVPISNHLYFYWYRQILGQKVEFLVSFYNNEISEKSEIFDDQFSVERPDGSNFTLKIRSTKLEDSAMYFCASRSGTGEEAFFGQGTRLTVV.

This clone was counted a few times. The chain is built from TRBV7-9 and TRBJ2-7; the match to TRBD2 covers 9 bases. The CDR3 covers 16 residues. V lost 1 base to trimming and J lost 2 bases; unmatched junction nucleotides: 6. The V gene's germline CDR1 is SEHNR and CDR2 FQNEAQ (reference sequence). The CDR3 sequence is CASSLGSSGSPYEQYF. CDR3 DNA sequence: TGTGCCAGCAGCTTAGGGAGTAGCGGGAGCCCCTACGAGCAGTACTTC.